This T cell receptor beta chain was sequenced in a study of CD8+CD57+ T cells in acquired aplastic anemia. Background on the study: Sorted CD4+ and CD8+ cells yielded approximately 3.4 ug of DNA on average.

Sequencing involved patients with CD8+CD57+ cell expansion previously shown by flow cytometry. With respect to this clonotype: The junction does not match germline at one end; this may be a read error.

This CDR3 is 15 amino acids long. Germline values: CDR1 SNHLY, CDR2 FYNNEI. The use of genomic DNA as template underpinned the TCR beta VDJ and CDR3 profiling. TCRdb itself ran the reads through MiXCR, one entry per CDR3 protein. The profile covers 310,000 or so distinct CDR3 sequences, with under 60% appearing a single time and approximately 1.2% taken by the ten largest. Sequenced input: sorted CD4+, CD8+, or CD8+CD57+ T cells (not recorded which) from PBMCs. The chain is built from TRBV2 and TRBJ1-5, with D uncertain. The receptor was isolated from a human donor with aplastic anemia. The CDR3 here is CASTLAGGHNEPQHF. CDR3 coding DNA: TGTGCCAGCACGTTGGCGGGAGGGCACAATGAGCCCCAGCATTTT.